The clone carrying this T cell receptor beta chain has just one count. Its antigen is as yet unknown. Germline values: CDR1 GTSNPN, CDR2 SVGIG (reference sequence). The CDR3 spans 20 residues. J lost 2 bases, V lost 7 bases, and 24 bases had no gene match. The data are from a study of CD8 T cells in Susac syndrome. RNA amounts of about 0.5 to 1 ug underwent reverse transcription with random hexamers. TCRdb reanalysed the immunoSEQ multiplex PCR reads using MiXCR and keeps one entry per CDR3 protein. Among some 180,000 distinct CDR3 sequences listed, about 95% were seen once. Regarding the study as a whole: It was acknowledged in the study that its TCR sequencing and HLA analysis involved a relatively small number of individuals.

This rearrangement joins TRBV30 to TRBJ2-3; 10 bases map to TRBD2. Specimen: CD4+ T cells from PBMCs. This TCR came from a human donor in good health. The CDR3 DNA reads TGTGCCTTCCTCCCGGAGGGGGTGGTGGTTCTAGCGGGAGCCACAGATACGCAGTATTTT. Translated, it gives CAFLPEGVVVLAGATDTQYF.